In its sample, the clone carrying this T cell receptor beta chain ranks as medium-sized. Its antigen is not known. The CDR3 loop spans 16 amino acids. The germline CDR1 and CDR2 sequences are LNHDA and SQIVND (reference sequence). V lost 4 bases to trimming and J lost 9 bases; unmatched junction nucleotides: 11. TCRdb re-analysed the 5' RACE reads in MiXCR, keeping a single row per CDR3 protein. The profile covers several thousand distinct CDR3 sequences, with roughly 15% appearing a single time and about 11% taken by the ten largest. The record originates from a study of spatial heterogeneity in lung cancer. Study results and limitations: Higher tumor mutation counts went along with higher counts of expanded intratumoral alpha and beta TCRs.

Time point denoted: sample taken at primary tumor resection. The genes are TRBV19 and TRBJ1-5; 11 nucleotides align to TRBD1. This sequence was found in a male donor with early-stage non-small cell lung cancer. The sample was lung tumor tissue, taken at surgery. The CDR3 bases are TGTGCCAGTAGTAGGCCGGGACAGGGGGATTTGGGGCCCCAGCATTTT. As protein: CASSRPGQGDLGPQHF.